This T cell receptor (beta chain) was obtained from a study of identical twins. V was clipped by 4 bases and J by 11 bases, with 20 bases between them. CDR1 is LGHDT and CDR2 is YNNKEL in the germline V gene (reference sequence). The CDR3 length is 14 residues. Findings of the study overall: It was possible that invariant MAIT and iNKT cells partly confounded the zero-insertion analyses.

TCRdb re-called the 5' RACE reads with MiXCR, one entry per CDR3 protein. In the table there are approximately 1.8 million distinct CDR3 sequences, 25% to 35% of which are singletons. A note on this clonotype: The target antigen is unknown.

This chain uses TRBV3-1 with TRBJ2-5; weak D call: TRBD1 (5 bases). Sequenced: cord blood. This receptor was identified in a newborn girl in good health. The CDR3 is CASSLQTGHNEQYF. The DNA of the CDR3 is TGTGCCAGCAGCCTTCAGACTGGACACAATGAGCAGTACTTC.